The sequence of this T cell receptor beta chain was determined in a study of T cell responses to AZD1222 COVID-19 vaccine. Notes on the study in general: Repertoire sampling was restricted to post-peak T cell response timepoints. CD4 TCRs linked to vaccination spanned spike, dominating at 160-218 and 743-854.

Germline CDR1 reads LGHNA; CDR2 reads YNFKEQ. This CDR3 comprises 18 residues. V gave up 0 bases and J gave up 0 bases; unmatched junction bases: 3. Comments on this clone: Its antigen is still unknown.

Profiled with immunoSEQ multiplex PCR; TCRdb holds only in-frame clones, not every one. The sample has approximately 99,000 clones, about 85% seen once; the top ten hold about 3%. This specimen consisted of peripheral blood, obtained on day 0 of AZD1222 vaccination. This clonotype originated in an adult in good health. The chain combines TRBV4-2 with TRBJ2-2; TRBD2 aligns across 11 bases. This chain's CDR3 is CASSQDLAGGSNTGELFF. For the CDR3, the DNA is TGTGCCAGCAGCCAAGATCTAGCGGGGGGCTCGAACACCGGGGAGCTGTTTTTT.